This TCR beta chain emerged from a study of blood T cell repertoires in COVID-19. On the study more broadly: Whether acute or convalescent, the COVID-19 samples came from the United States, Italy and Spain.

Trimming removed 3 bases at V and 1 base at J, with 9 bases between. The CDR3 contains 14 residues. Germline V gene data show CDR1 as DFQATT and CDR2 as SNEGSKA (reference sequence). Categorization into cohorts depended on clinical history that participants reported. Original processing methods: Cell counts per sample came from amplifying reference gene primers. Here immunoSEQ multiplex PCR was the method, and the copy in TCRdb shows in-frame clones only, minus some. The V and J calls and clone size were taken over from that table, and D and trimming were inferred from the DNA. The profile shows about 180,000 clones, about 84% of them singletons. This clone turned up a few times.

Material for sequencing was PBMCs or T cells enriched from blood (not recorded which). V and J are TRBV20-1 and TRBJ2-2; maybe TRBD2 (5 bases). This clonotype was obtained from a woman between 25 and 40 years old who had recovered from COVID-19. CDR3 loop: CSASPSRNTGELFF. In nucleotides, the CDR3 is TGCAGTGCTAGTCCTAGCAGGAACACCGGGGAGCTGTTTTTT.